This paragraph reports one T cell receptor beta chain. CDR3 size: 15 residues. CDR1 and CDR2 (germline): SGHNT, YYREEE (reference sequence). V lost 4 bases, J lost 8 bases, and 9 bases stayed unmatched. The entry originates in a study of identifying expanded T cells in peripheral blood. Sequenced by immunoSEQ multiplex PCR; TCRdb stores in-frame clones only, minus some. Of roughly 90,000 clones listed, about 85% are singletons. The chain couples TRBV5-4 to TRBJ1-4, with TRBD1 matching 9 bases. The source is a person aged 18 to 75 in good health. The specimen sequenced was blood. CDR3 nucleotide sequence: TGTGCCAGCAGCCAAAAGACAGGGGGAAACGAAAAACTGTTTTTT. It specifies CASSQKTGGNEKLFF.